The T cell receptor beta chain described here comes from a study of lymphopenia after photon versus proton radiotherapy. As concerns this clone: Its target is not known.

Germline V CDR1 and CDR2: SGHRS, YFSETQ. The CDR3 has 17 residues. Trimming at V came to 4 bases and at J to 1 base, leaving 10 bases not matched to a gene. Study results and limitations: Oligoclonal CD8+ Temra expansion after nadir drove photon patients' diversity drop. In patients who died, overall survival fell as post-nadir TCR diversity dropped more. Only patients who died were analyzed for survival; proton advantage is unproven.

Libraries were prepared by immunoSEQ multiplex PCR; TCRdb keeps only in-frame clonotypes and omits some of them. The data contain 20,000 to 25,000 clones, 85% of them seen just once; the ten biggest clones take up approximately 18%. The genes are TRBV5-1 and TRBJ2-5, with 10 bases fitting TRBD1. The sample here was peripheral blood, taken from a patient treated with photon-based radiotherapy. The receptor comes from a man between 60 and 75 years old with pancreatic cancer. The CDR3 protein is CASSRQMTGGPQETQYF. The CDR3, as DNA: TGCGCCAGCAGCCGGCAAATGACAGGGGGCCCCCAAGAGACCCAGTACTTC.